Here is one T cell receptor beta chain with its context. Clones were sequenced by immunoSEQ multiplex PCR, and TCRdb holds only the in-frame ones, with some missing. The table has 2 million to 3 million clones, 93% seen once. These data originate in a study of shared clonotypes between healthy human individuals. The CDR3 sequence is 16 residues long. V lost 0 bases and J lost 7; bases outside the gene matches: 9. The germline gives CDR1 SGDLS, CDR2 YYNGEE. Sequenced material: naive CD4+ T cells from PBMCs. Subset of the sample: CD45RA+ positively selected. This receptor was taken from a man younger than 30 in good health. Some clones in this sample may be carry-over from other donors' samples. V gene TRBV9 combines with J gene TRBJ2-1, with 8 bases matching TRBD1. This CDR3 is CASSVGHQGAGNEQFF. The CDR3 DNA sequence: TGTGCCAGCAGCGTAGGCCACCAGGGGGCGGGGAATGAGCAGTTCTTC.